This entry concerns a single TCR beta chain. These data are taken from a study of human CD8 memory T cell subsets. From germline, CDR1 is LGHNA and CDR2 YNFKEQ. The CDR3 has 15 residues. The TCR beta sequencing libraries came from UMI-labeled 5' RACE. TCRdb reworked the 5' RACE reads into one entry per CDR3 protein, no DNA. Here the sample table reports a few thousand distinct CDR3 sequences. Sequenced sample: CD8+ effector memory T cells (TEM) sorted from PBMCs. The subset here: effector memory CD8 T cells, CCR7- CD45RO+ CD95+. The gene calls are TRBV4-2 and TRBJ1-5; TCRdb designates TRBD1, a call that cannot be tested without DNA. The source of this sequence is a human donor in good health. The CDR3: CASSQHGQGNQPQHF.